This TCR beta chain was identified in a study of T-cell reconstitution after alpha-beta-depleted transplantation in children. The CDR3 has 14 residues. The V end was cut by 2 bases, the J end by 4 bases, with 10 bases between. TCRbeta library construction was performed incorporating unique molecular identifiers. TCRdb reprocessed the PCR reads with MiXCR, giving one entry per CDR3 protein. This sample yields a few hundred thousand distinct CDR3 sequences, of which 20% to 30% are seen a single time; under 45% belongs to the top ten. There are a few counts of this clonotype. The rearrangement uses TRBV12-3 or TRBV12-4 and TRBJ2-3; D is ambiguous. Sequencing used PBMCs, obtained before TCRalphabeta/CD19-depleted stem cell transplant. This clonotype was sampled from a boy in the first two years of life with Wiskott-Aldrich syndrome, due to receive a stem cell transplant. CDR3 nucleotide sequence: TGTGCCAGCAGTTTACCCGGGTGGGCAGATACGCAGTATTTT. As protein: CASSLPGWADTQYF.